The clone carrying this TCR beta chain was seen a single time. The antigen remains undetermined. Cells designated naive CD8 were CD45RO-negative and were positively selected for CCR7, with terminally differentiated effector memory CD45RA+ cells excluded. All of the donors resided in Nashville, Tennessee, and each was a Caucasian adult. This CDR3 is 15 amino acids long. The junction had 5 bases not matched to a gene; V was cut back by 4 bases and J by 1 base. The V gene's germline CDR1 is MNHNS and CDR2 SASEGT. This record belongs to a study of shared clonotypes between healthy human individuals. Study-level points and caveats: Richness estimates generally favored naive over memory subsets. Some clonotypes were shared by all four sorted-subset donors, while others were not shared. The non-shared ones had lower generation probabilities than the shared ones.

Clones were sequenced by immunoSEQ multiplex PCR, and TCRdb holds only the in-frame ones, with some missing. The table records some 740,000 clones, 80% to 95% of them present only once. This clonotype was obtained from a young man in good health. The rearrangement uses TRBV6-1 and TRBJ1-1, with TRBD1 identical over 8 bases. The sequenced sample consisted of naive CD8+ T cells sorted from blood. The CDR3 DNA is TGTGCCAGCAGTGCCGGACAGGGCGGGAACACTGAAGCTTTCTTT. Its translation is CASSAGQGGNTEAFF.